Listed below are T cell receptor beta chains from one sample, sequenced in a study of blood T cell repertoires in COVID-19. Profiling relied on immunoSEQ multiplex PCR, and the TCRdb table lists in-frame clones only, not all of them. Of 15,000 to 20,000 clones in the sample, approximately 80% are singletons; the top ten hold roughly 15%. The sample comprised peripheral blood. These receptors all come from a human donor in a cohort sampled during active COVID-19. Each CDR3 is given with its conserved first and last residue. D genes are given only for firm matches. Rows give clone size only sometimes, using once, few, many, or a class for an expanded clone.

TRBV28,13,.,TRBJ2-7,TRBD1,CASSFSDRGREYF,TGTGCCAGCAGTTTTTCGGACAGGGGGCGCGAGTACTTC
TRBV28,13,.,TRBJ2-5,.,CASRQGSQETQYF,TGTGCCAGCAGGCAGGGTTCTCAAGAGACCCAGTACTTC
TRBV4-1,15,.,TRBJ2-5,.,CASSPLIGQQETQYF,TGCGCCAGCAGCCCCCTAATCGGTCAACAAGAGACCCAGTACTTC
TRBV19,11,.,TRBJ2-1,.,CARILDNEQFF,TGTGCCAGGATCCTAGACAATGAGCAGTTCTTC
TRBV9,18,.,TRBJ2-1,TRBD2,CASSVGTSGRRVGAEQFF,TGTGCCAGCAGCGTAGGAACTAGCGGGAGACGCGTCGGAGCTGAGCAGTTCTTC
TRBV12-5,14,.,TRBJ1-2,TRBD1,CASGFGTGDYGYTF,TGTGCTAGTGGTTTTGGGACAGGGGACTATGGCTACACCTTC
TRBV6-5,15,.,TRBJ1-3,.,CASSYSTRSGNTIYF,TGTGCCAGCAGTTACTCGACGAGGTCTGGAAACACCATATATTTT
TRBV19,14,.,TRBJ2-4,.,CASSIPQTKNIQYF,TGTGCCAGTAGTATCCCACAGACCAAAAACATTCAGTACTTC
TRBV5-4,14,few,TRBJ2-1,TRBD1,CASSDDTGGNEQFF,TGTGCCAGCAGCGACGATACAGGGGGGAATGAGCAGTTCTTC
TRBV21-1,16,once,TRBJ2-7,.,CASSKGGAGSSYEQYF,TGTGCCAGCAGCAAAGGCGGGGCAGGGAGCTCCTACGAGCAGTACTTC
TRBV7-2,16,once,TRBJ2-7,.,CASSFVGPGRPGEQYF,TGTGCCAGCAGCTTTGTCGGACCGGGAAGGCCAGGCGAGCAGTACTTC